In its sample, the clone carrying this TCR beta chain was seen many times. The data originate from a study of T-cell reconstitution after alpha-beta-depleted transplantation in children. Trimming removed 6 bases from V and 5 bases from J, with 19 bases in between. Germline CDR1 and CDR2: MNHNY and SVGAGI (reference sequence). This CDR3 has 15 amino acids. Molecular barcoding with unique molecular identifiers was used for the TCRbeta library. TCRdb processed the PCR reads anew with MiXCR; each CDR3 protein has one entry. The table includes approximately 980,000 distinct CDR3 sequences, about 29% detected once.

The TCR was taken from a boy under two years old who had a stem cell transplant for SCID, so the T cells may come from the graft donor. The J gene is TRBJ1-1, the V gene TRBV6-6; possibly TRBD1 for D (6 bases). Source: PBMCs, mostly from graft donor cells, taken 360 days after TCRalphabeta/CD19-depleted stem cell transplant. CDR3 loop: CASSRRTAGGTEAFF. CDR3 nucleotides: TGTGCCAGCAGCAGACGGACAGCCGGGGGAACTGAAGCTTTCTTT.